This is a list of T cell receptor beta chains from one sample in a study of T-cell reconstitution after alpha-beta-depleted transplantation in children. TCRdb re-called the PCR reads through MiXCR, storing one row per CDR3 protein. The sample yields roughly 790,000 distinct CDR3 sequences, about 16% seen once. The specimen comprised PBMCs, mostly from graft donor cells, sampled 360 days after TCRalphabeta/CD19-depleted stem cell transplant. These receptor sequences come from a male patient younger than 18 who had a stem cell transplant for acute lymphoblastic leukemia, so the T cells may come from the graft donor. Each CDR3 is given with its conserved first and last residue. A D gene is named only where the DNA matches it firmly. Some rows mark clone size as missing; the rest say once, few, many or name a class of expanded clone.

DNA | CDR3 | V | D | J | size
TGCGCCAGCAGCTTTAAGAACACTGAAGCTTTCTTT | CASSFKNTEAFF | TRBV5-1 | NA | TRBJ1-1 | many
TGTGCCAGCAGCCCGGCCGGGTATCAGCCCCAGCATTTT | CASSPAGYQPQHF | TRBV7-9 | NA | TRBJ1-5 | NA
TGTGCCATCAGCGAACCTATAGCAGAAGAGACCCAGTACTTC | CAISEPIAEETQYF | TRBV10-3 | NA | TRBJ2-5 | few
TGTGCCAGCAGCTCAAGCCTATCTAGCGGGAGAGGAGATACGCAGTATTTT | CASSSSLSSGRGDTQYF | TRBV7-9 | TRBD2 | TRBJ2-3 | few
TGTGCCAGCAGCCAGCGGTTAGGCACTGAAGCTTTCTTT | CASSQRLGTEAFF | TRBV16 | NA | TRBJ1-1 | NA
TGCGCCAGCAGCTCCCGACTAGCGGGTCTCTCCTACAATGAGCAGTTCTTC | CASSSRLAGLSYNEQFF | TRBV5-1 | TRBD2 | TRBJ2-1 | NA
TGTGCCAGCCGTCCGGACAGGGAGAGTGAAAAACTGTTTTTT | CASRPDRESEKLFF | TRBV5-5 | TRBD1 | TRBJ1-4 | few
TGTGCCAGCAGCCAAGCGGACAGGGTAGGAACAGATACGCAGTATTTT | CASSQADRVGTDTQYF | TRBV7-9 | TRBD1 | TRBJ2-3 | NA
TGTGCCAGCAGCTCGAGACAGGGTCACAACTCTGGAAACACCATATATTTT | CASSSRQGHNSGNTIYF | TRBV11-2 | TRBD1 | TRBJ1-3 | NA
TGTGCCAGCAGCCAAAGACAGGAAGAGACCCAGTACTTC | CASSQRQEETQYF | TRBV13 | NA | TRBJ2-5 | few
TGTGCCAGCAGTGAGTTTGAGTCGAGGGGACCCTACGAGCAGTACTTC | CASSEFESRGPYEQYF | TRBV6-1 | NA | TRBJ2-7 | few
TGTGCCAGCAGCGTAGGGTCAGGAGATACGCAGTATTTT | CASSVGSGDTQYF | TRBV9 | NA | TRBJ2-3 | NA
TGCGCCAGCAGCCTGGAGCAGGGGAACACCGGGGAGCTGTTTTTT | CASSLEQGNTGELFF | TRBV4-3 | NA | TRBJ2-2 | few
TGCGCCAGCAGCTTCACGCGAGACCAGATTTCACTCCCACATGAGCAGTTCTTC | CASSFTRDQISLPHEQFF | TRBV5-1 | NA | TRBJ2-1 | NA
TGTGCCAGCAGCTTAGTGTGGGACAGCCAAGAGACCCAGTACTTC | CASSLVWDSQETQYF | TRBV7-3 | TRBD1 | TRBJ2-5 | NA
TGCAGCGTGGTAGACTGGAGCTCCTACGAGCAGTACTTC | CSVVDWSSYEQYF | TRBV29-1 | NA | TRBJ2-7 | NA
TGTGCCAGCTCACGCCCATACAATGAGCAGTTCTTC | CASSRPYNEQFF | TRBV2 | NA | TRBJ2-1 | many
TGCGCCAGCAGCTTGCGGAGGCCCGGGGAGCTGTTTTTT | CASSLRRPGELFF | TRBV5-1 | NA | TRBJ2-2 | few
TGTGCCAGCTCACTCCTGAAACCAGGGGGAGGCATTCAGTACTTC | CASSLLKPGGGIQYF | TRBV18 | NA | TRBJ2-4 | NA
TGTGCCAGCAGTCCCGAGGGGGGACCGGGTTACGAGCAGTACTTC | CASSPEGGPGYEQYF | TRBV27 | NA | TRBJ2-7 | NA
TGTGCCAGCAGCCTTCTAGCGGGATTTTACACCGGGGAGCTGTTTTTT | CASSLLAGFYTGELFF | TRBV5-8 | TRBD2 | TRBJ2-2 | NA
TGTGCCAGCAGCCCTTGGGGTTATCAGGGGGGCAGGCTTTTGGACATTCAGTACTTC | CASSPWGYQGGRLLDIQYF | TRBV11-1 | NA | TRBJ2-4 | few
TGTGCCAGTGACGGTCCCGGATATGGCTACACCTTC | CASDGPGYGYTF | TRBV19 | NA | TRBJ1-2 | NA
TGTGCCAGCAGCCTCATAGAATCGGGGTCCTACGAGCAGTACTTC | CASSLIESGSYEQYF | TRBV7-9 | NA | TRBJ2-7 | NA
TGTGCCAGCAGCATCAGTGGGGAGCCCTACGAGCAGTACTTC | CASSISGEPYEQYF | TRBV9 | NA | TRBJ2-7 | NA
TGTGCCAGCAGCAGTGGGGCGGGGACAGGGGGCTGGAACACTGAAGCTTTCTTT | CASSSGAGTGGWNTEAFF | TRBV13 | TRBD1 | TRBJ1-1 | NA
TGTGCCAGCAGACCCTTTCCTAGCGGGAACTACAATGAGCAGTTCTTC | CASRPFPSGNYNEQFF | TRBV9 | TRBD2 | TRBJ2-1 | few
TGTGCCAGCAGCACCTCCTTTGAAGATACGCAGTATTTT | CASSTSFEDTQYF | TRBV3-1 | NA | TRBJ2-3 | few
TGTGCCATCAGTGAGCCTCCGGGCGCAGGGGTCAACTACGAGCAGTACTTC | CAISEPPGAGVNYEQYF | TRBV10-3 | NA | TRBJ2-7 | NA
TGCAGCGTTGCGGCTGTATACAACACCGGGGAGCTGTTTTTT | CSVAAVYNTGELFF | TRBV29-1 | NA | TRBJ2-2 | NA
TGCGCCAGCAGGCCGGGAGGAGGCAACATTCAGTACTTC | CASRPGGGNIQYF | TRBV4-1 | TRBD2 | TRBJ2-4 | NA
TGTGCCAGCAGCTTAGCGGAGGTCGAGCAGTACTTC | CASSLAEVEQYF | TRBV7-8 | NA | TRBJ2-7 | many
TGTGCCAGCTCACGAGGGGACAGGGACGACTACAATGAGCAGTTCTTC | CASSRGDRDDYNEQFF | TRBV18 | TRBD1 | TRBJ2-1 | NA
TGCGCCAGCAGCTCCAAAGTGCCGACCTACGAGCAGTACTTC | CASSSKVPTYEQYF | TRBV5-1 | NA | TRBJ2-7 | few
TGCGCCAGCAGAGCCGGGACTAGCGGGGTCCCATCCTACAATGAGCAGTTCTTC | CASRAGTSGVPSYNEQFF | TRBV5-1 | TRBD2 | TRBJ2-1 | few
TGTGCCAGCAGCAAAGAGAAGGCAGGGGAGAACACCGGGGAGCTGTTTTTT | CASSKEKAGENTGELFF | TRBV21-1 | NA | TRBJ2-2 | NA
TGCGCCAGCAGCATACGGACAGGACTCTACGAGCAGTACTTC | CASSIRTGLYEQYF | TRBV5-1 | TRBD1 | TRBJ2-7 | NA
TGTGCCAGCTCACCACCCCACGGGGAGCTGTTTTTT | CASSPPHGELFF | TRBV18 | NA | TRBJ2-2 | few
TGTGCCAGCAGCTTTTTTAGGGAGACCCAGTACTTC | CASSFFRETQYF | TRBV7-6 | NA | TRBJ2-5 | NA
TGTGCCACCAGCCGGACAGGGGACACCGGGGAGCTGTTTTTT | CATSRTGDTGELFF | TRBV24-1 | TRBD1 | TRBJ2-2 | NA
TGTGCCAGCAGCCGGGACAGGGGCGCAGATACGCAGTATTTT | CASSRDRGADTQYF | TRBV7-2 | TRBD1 | TRBJ2-3 | many
TGTGCCAGCAGCCTGACTAGCGAGACCTACGAGCAGTACTTC | CASSLTSETYEQYF | TRBV4-2 | TRBD2 | TRBJ2-7 | NA
TGCAGTGCTAGGGGCAGAAGTTTACTCTCTGGGGCCAACGTCCTGACTTTC | CSARGRSLLSGANVLTF | TRBV20-1 | NA | TRBJ2-6 | few
TGCGCCAGCAGCCAAACGCAGCTGCGCTCGAACACCGGGGAGCTGTTTTTT | CASSQTQLRSNTGELFF | TRBV4-1 | NA | TRBJ2-2 | few
TGTGCCAGCAGCGCCGGGACTAGCGGGATAAGAGCTTACAATGAGCAGTTCTTC | CASSAGTSGIRAYNEQFF | TRBV11-1 | TRBD2 | TRBJ2-1 | NA
TGCGCCAGCAGCTGGGACGAAAGTAGGAATTCACCCCTCCACTTT | CASSWDESRNSPLHF | TRBV5-1 | NA | TRBJ1-6 | NA
TGTGCCAGCAGTTTTGTGGGGGTTGAAGCTTTCTTT | CASSFVGVEAFF | TRBV12-3/TRBV12-4 | NA | TRBJ1-1 | NA
TGTGCCTGGAATAGAGCGGGAGGACCCACCGGGGAGCTGTTTTTT | CAWNRAGGPTGELFF | TRBV30 | TRBD2 | TRBJ2-2 | NA
TGTGCCAGCAGCTTGGGACAGGGCGTAGGGGTACACGGGCAGTTCTTC | CASSLGQGVGVHGQFF | TRBV5-6 | TRBD1 | TRBJ2-1 | NA
TGCAGTGCTAGAGATCGCCCCTCCGGGACCCTTTTTCGCGAGCAGTACTTC | CSARDRPSGTLFREQYF | TRBV20-1 | NA | TRBJ2-7 | few